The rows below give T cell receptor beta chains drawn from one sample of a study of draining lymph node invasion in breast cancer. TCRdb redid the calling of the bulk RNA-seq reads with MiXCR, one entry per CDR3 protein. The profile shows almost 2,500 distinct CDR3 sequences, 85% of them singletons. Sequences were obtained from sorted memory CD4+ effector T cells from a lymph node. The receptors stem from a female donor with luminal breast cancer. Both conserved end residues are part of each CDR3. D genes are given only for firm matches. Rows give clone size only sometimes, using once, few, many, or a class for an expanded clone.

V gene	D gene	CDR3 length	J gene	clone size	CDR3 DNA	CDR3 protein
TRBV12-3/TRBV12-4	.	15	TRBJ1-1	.	TGTGCCAGCAGTCCCGCGGCGGGGGCTTACACTGAAGCTTTCTTT	CASSPAAGAYTEAFF
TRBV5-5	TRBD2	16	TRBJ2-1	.	TGTGCCAGCAGCTTGGGACTAGCGGGACGTTACAATGAGCAGTTCTTC	CASSLGLAGRYNEQFF
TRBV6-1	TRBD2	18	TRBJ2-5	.	TGTGCCAGCAGGCTGATCGGGACTAGCGGGTTTACTCAAGAGACCCAGTACTTC	CASRLIGTSGFTQETQYF
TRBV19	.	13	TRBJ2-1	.	TGTGCCAGTAGTATAGCCGGATTCAATGAGCAGTTCTTC	CASSIAGFNEQFF
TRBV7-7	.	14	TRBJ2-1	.	TGTGCCAGCAGCGCTTCCATCAGCCACAATGAGCAGTTCTTC	CASSASISHNEQFF
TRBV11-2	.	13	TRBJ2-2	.	TGTGCCAGCAGCCAAACAGGGACCGGGGAGCTGTTTTTT	CASSQTGTGELFF
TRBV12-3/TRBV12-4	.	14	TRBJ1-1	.	TGTGCCAGCAGTTTTGGCAGAAAGAACACTGAAGCTTTCTTT	CASSFGRKNTEAFF
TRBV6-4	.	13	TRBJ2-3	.	TGTGCCAGCAGTGACGGGGTTTGGGATACGCAGTATTTT	CASSDGVWDTQYF
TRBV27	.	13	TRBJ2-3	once	TGTGCCAGCAGTTGGACAGTTAGGGATACGCAGTATTTT	CASSWTVRDTQYF
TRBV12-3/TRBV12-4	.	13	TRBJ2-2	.	TGTGCCAGCTCCTTAAACACTATCGGGGAGCTGTTTTTT	CASSLNTIGELFF
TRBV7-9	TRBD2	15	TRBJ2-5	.	TGTGCCAGCAGCCCGAGCGGGGGGGCCGGAGAGACCCAGTACTTC	CASSPSGGAGETQYF
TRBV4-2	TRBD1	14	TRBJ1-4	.	TGTGCCAGCAGCCACGGACAGGGAGGTGAAAAACTGTTTTTT	CASSHGQGGEKLFF
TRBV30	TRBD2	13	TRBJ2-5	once	TGTGCCTGGAAAGCGGGGGGGAGGGAGACCCAGTACTTC	CAWKAGGRETQYF
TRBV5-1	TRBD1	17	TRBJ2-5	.	TGCGCCAGCAGCTCAACCCCGGGACAGGGGGCGCTTCGAGTCCAGTACTTC	CASSSTPGQGALRVQYF
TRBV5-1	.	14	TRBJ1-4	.	TGCGCCAGCAGCTTGGCTACAAGTGATGAAAAACTGTTTTTT	CASSLATSDEKLFF
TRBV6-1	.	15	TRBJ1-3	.	TGTGCCAGCAGTGAAGCGGTCAGGGTGGGAAACACCATATATTTT	CASSEAVRVGNTIYF
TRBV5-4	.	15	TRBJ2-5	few	TGTGCCAGCAGCTCCAAACAGGGTTCTCAAGAGACCCAGTACTTC	CASSSKQGSQETQYF
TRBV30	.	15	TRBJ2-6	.	TGTGCCTGGAGTAGCAGGGCCTCTGGGGCCAACGTCCTGACTTTC	CAWSSRASGANVLTF
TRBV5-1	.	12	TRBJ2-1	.	TGCGCCAGCAGCTTATCACTCAATGAGCAGTTCTTC	CASSLSLNEQFF
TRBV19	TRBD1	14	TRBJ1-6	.	TGTGCCAGTAGTTCGACAGGGGTGGATTCACCCCTCCACTTT	CASSSTGVDSPLHF
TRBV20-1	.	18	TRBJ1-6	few	TGCAGTGCTAGAGATCCTGGGGGGCGAACCTCCTATAATTCACCCCTCCACTTT	CSARDPGGRTSYNSPLHF
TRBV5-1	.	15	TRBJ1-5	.	TGCGCCAGCAGCTTGGTGGGGTCCCCAGGTCAGCCCCAGCATTTT	CASSLVGSPGQPQHF
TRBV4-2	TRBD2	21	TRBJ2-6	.	TGTGCCAGCAGTGGGGCGACTAGCGGGGTTCCCTCCCCCTCTGGGGCCAACGTCCTGACTTTC	CASSGATSGVPSPSGANVLTF
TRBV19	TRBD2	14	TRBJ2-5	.	TGTGCCAGTAGTAAAGCGGGGGGTTTAGAGACCCAGTACTTC	CASSKAGGLETQYF
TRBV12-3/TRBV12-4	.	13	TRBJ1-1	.	TGTGCCAGCAGTCCCGGGGGGGTGGCTGATGCTTTCTTT	CASSPGGVADAFF
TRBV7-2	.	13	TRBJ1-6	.	TGTGCCAGCACTTCTTTCAGAGGGGCAGGCCTCCACTTT	CASTSFRGAGLHF
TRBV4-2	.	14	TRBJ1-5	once	TGTGCCAGCAGCCAAGAATCAGAAAATCAGCCCCAGCATTTT	CASSQESENQPQHF
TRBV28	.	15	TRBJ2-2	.	TGTGCCAGCATTGGGACCCTCGAGAGCACCGGGGAGCTGTTTTTT	CASIGTLESTGELFF
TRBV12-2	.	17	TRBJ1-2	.	TGTGCAAGTCGCTCAGTACCGGGACAGGGGGCGGACTATGGCTACACCTTC	CASRSVPGQGADYGYTF
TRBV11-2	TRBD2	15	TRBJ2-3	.	TGTGCCAGCAGCTTACAGGGTAGCGGGGGAAATACGCAGTATTTT	CASSLQGSGGNTQYF
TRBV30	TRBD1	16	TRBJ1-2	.	TGTGCCTGGAGTATGGGACAGGGATTGAGGAATTATGGCTACACCTTC	CAWSMGQGLRNYGYTF
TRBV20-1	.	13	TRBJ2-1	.	TGCAGTGCTAGAGATCCAGCGGGCTTGGAGCAGTTCTTC	CSARDPAGLEQFF
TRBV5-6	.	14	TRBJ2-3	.	TGTGCCAGCAGCCCTCCCCCCAGGGCCGATACGCAGTATTTT	CASSPPPRADTQYF
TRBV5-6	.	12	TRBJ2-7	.	TGTGCCAGCTCCCGCTCGGGCTCCGAGCAGTACTTC	CASSRSGSEQYF
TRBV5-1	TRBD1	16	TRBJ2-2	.	TGCGCCAGCAGCTTCGAAGGACAGGGGAACACCGGGGAGCTGTTTTTT	CASSFEGQGNTGELFF
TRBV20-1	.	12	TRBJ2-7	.	TGCAGTGCTAGAGATCTGAGTCGCGAGCAGTACTTC	CSARDLSREQYF
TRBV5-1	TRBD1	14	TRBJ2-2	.	TGCGCCAGCAGCATGGGACAGAGGACCGGGGAGCTGTTTTTT	CASSMGQRTGELFF